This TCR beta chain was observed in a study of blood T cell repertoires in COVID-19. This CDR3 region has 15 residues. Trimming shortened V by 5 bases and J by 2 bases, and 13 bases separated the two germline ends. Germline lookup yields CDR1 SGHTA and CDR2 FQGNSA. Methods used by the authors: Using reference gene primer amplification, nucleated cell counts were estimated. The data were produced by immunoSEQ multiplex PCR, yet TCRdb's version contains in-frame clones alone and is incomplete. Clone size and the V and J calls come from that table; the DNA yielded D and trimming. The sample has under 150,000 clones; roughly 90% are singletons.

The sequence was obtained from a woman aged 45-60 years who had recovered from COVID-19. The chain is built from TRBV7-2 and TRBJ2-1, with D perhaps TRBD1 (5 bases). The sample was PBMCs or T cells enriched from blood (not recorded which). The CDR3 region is CASSPQGVTYNEQFF. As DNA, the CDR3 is TGTGCCAGCAGCCCCCAAGGGGTCACCTACAATGAGCAGTTCTTC. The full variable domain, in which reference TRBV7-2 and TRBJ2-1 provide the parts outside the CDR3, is GAGVSQSPSNKVTEKGKDVELRCDPISGHTALYWYRQSLGQGLEFLIYFQGNSAPDKSGLPSDRFSAERTGGSVSTLTIQRTQQEDSAVYLCASSPQGVTYNEQFFGPGTRLTVL.